This note documents a single T cell receptor beta chain sequence. Germline CDR1 and CDR2: LNHDA and SQIVND (reference sequence). V was trimmed by 10 bases and J by 2 bases, leaving 20 bases between them. This CDR3 is built from 16 residues. Measured with immunoSEQ multiplex PCR; TCRdb has only the in-frame clones, and not every one. The sample includes about 240,000 clones, 86% of them seen just once. This entry belongs to a study of blood T cell repertoires in COVID-19. The specimen sequenced was PBMCs or T cells enriched from blood (not recorded which). This chain links TRBV19 with TRBJ2-2, with D tentatively TRBD1 (5 bases). This TCR was recovered from a woman in her thirties or forties with acute COVID-19. CDR3 coding DNA: TGTGCCACTCACGGGTCGACAGAGGTTAACACCGGGGAGCTGTTTTTT. Its protein is CATHGSTEVNTGELFF.